The next 9 T cell receptor beta chains were all read from a single sample in a study of OX40 agonist ivuxolimab in advanced cancers. TCRdb keeps only in-frame clones here, not all; method: immunoSEQ multiplex PCR. Among over 6,000 clones listed, 75% to 80% were seen once. The input for sequencing was CD4+ or CD8+ T cells sorted from blood, taken in a trial of the OX40 agonist ivuxolimab. These receptors were obtained from an adult with an advanced solid tumor such as melanoma, head and neck, liver or kidney cancer.

The gene calls are TRBV27 and TRBJ2-6; D is undetermined. Between the trimmed V and J ends, which lost 3 bases and 0 bases, there was a span of 6 bases. CDR3 length: 15 amino acids. Germline lookup yields CDR1 MNHEY and CDR2 SMNVEV (reference sequence). The CDR3 DNA reads as TGTGCCAGCAGTTTCAGTTACTCTGGGGCCAACGTCCTGACTTTC. This codes for CASSFSYSGANVLTF.

The sample holds a few counts of this clone. The genes are TRBV2 and TRBJ1-2; no firm D call. V was clipped by 11 bases and J by 1 base, with 14 bases between them. Germline V gives CDR1 SNHLY, CDR2 FYNNEI. This CDR3 spans 13 amino acids. This CDR3 is CAPTRRDNYGYTF. The CDR3 DNA follows: TGTGCCCCCACTAGGAGGGATAACTATGGCTACACCTTC.

This sequence joins TRBV2 and TRBJ2-6; D is ambiguous. Per the germline V gene, CDR1 is SNHLY and CDR2 is FYNNEI. Deletions cut 7 bases from V and 0 bases from J, with 13 bases between. CDR3 size: 16 residues. Here the CDR3 DNA reads TGTGCCAGCAATGTATTGGATTCCTCTGGGGCCAACGTCCTGACTTTC. The encoded protein is CASNVLDSSGANVLTF.

This chain joins TRBV13 and TRBJ2-3; 7 positions agree with TRBD1. CDR1 and CDR2 from the germline V gene are PRHDT and FYEKMQ (reference sequence). The junction had 12 bases not matched to a gene; V was cut back by 7 bases and J by 2 bases. CDR3 length: 16 amino acids. The CDR3 bases are TGTGCCAGCACCCCCCCAGACAGGGCCAACACAGATACGCAGTATTTT. Translating gives CASTPPDRANTDTQYF.

The chain recombines TRBV7-9 with TRBJ2-1; 9 bases line up with TRBD2. Trimming took 8 bases from V and 4 from J; bases not matched to a gene: 6. This CDR3 spans 14 amino acids. The V gene's germline CDR1 is SEHNR and CDR2 FQNEAQ (reference sequence). CDR3 coding DNA: TGTGCCAGCCAGAGTAGCGGGGGTTACAATGAGCAGTTCTTC. Protein: CASQSSGGYNEQFF.

This clone has a single count. V usage is TRBV10-3 and J usage is TRBJ2-2; either TRBD1 or TRBD2 may fit D (7 bases each). CDR3 length equals 14 residues. With 11 bases removed from V and 6 bases from J, the gap between germline ends came to 19 bases. Germline loops: CDR1 ENHRY, CDR2 SYGVKD. As DNA, the CDR3 is TGTGCCTGTTGGGAGGGACAGATTCCCGGGGAGCTGTTTTTT. Translation: CACWEGQIPGELFF.

The genes are TRBV7-3 and TRBJ2-1; no clear D. CDR3 length: 13 residues. The V and J ends lost 2 bases and 8 bases respectively, with 10 bases between them. Germline CDR1 reads SGHTA; CDR2 reads FQGTGA. CDR3: CASSLVQIHEQFF. DNA of the CDR3: TGTGCCAGCAGCTTAGTGCAGATCCATGAGCAGTTCTTC.

The V gene is TRBV29-1, the J gene TRBJ1-2; 9 bases are a match to TRBD1. The CDR3 totals 13 residues. From germline, CDR1 is SQVTM and CDR2 ANQGSEA. With 6 bases clipped from V and 6 bases from J, the junction kept 8 bases outside the gene matches. The CDR3 region is CSVGGDRVHGYTF. The CDR3 nucleotides are TGCAGCGTGGGGGGGGACAGGGTCCATGGCTACACCTTC.

The J gene is TRBJ2-5, the V gene TRBV7-9, with D uncertain. This CDR3 contains 17 residues. With 3 bases removed from V and 0 bases from J, the gap between germline ends came to 17 bases. Germline lookup yields CDR1 SEHNR and CDR2 FQNEAQ (reference sequence). The CDR3 loop is CASSFPLRTANQETQYF. As DNA, the CDR3 is TGTGCCAGCAGCTTCCCTCTCCGGACGGCGAACCAAGAGACCCAGTACTTC.